The source of this T cell receptor (beta chain) is a study of graft-versus-host responses after intestinal transplantation. Looking at the study overall: Anti-thymocyte globulin induction, then tacrolimus and steroids for approximately 3 years, went to all recipients.

Study findings and constraints: The highest levels of circulating GvH clones went along with early declines in HvG clones after transplant. The study found high graft-versus-host to host-versus-graft clonal ratios in allografts of patients with graft-donor T cell macrochimerism. Present in recipient marrow, GvH clones included some that appeared first in ileum or blood.

Germline loops: CDR1 WNHNN, CDR2 SYGVQD (reference sequence). V gave up 9 bases and J gave up 4 bases; unmatched junction bases: 2. The CDR3 has 13 residues. Notes on this clone: Its antigen is as yet unknown.

TCRdb's copy holds only in-frame clones and misses some; the assay was immunoSEQ multiplex PCR. Of about 40,000 clones in the sample, around 90% were seen once. The source of this sequence is a human patient who received an intestinal transplant, so some T cells may come from the graft donor. The V call is TRBV10-1, the J call TRBJ2-7, with 14 bases matching TRBD2. Source: PBMCs, taken approximately 320 days after intestinal transplant. The CDR3 region is CARGLAGVYEQYF. CDR3 nucleotide sequence: TGCGCCAGGGGACTAGCGGGAGTTTACGAGCAGTACTTC.